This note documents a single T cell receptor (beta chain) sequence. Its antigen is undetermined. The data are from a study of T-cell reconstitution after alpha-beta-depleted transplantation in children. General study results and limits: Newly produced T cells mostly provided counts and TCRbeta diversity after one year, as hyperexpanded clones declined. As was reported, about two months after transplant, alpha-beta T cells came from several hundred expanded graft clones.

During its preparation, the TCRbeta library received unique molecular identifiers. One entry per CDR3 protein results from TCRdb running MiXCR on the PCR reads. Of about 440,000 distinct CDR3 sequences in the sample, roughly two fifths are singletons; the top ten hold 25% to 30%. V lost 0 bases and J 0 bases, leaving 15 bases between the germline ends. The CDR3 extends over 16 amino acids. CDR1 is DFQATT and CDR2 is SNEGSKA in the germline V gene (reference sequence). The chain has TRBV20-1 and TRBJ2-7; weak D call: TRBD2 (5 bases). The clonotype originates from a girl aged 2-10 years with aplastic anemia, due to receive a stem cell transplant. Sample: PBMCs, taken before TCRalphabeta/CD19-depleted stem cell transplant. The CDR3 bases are TGCAGTGCTAGAGATGAGGAGCGGATGAACTCCTACGAGCAGTACTTC. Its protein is CSARDEERMNSYEQYF.